Following are 24 T cell receptor beta chains from one sample sequenced in a study of cytomegalovirus exposure and HLA in healthy donors. Both 60 Vbeta primers and 13 Jbeta primers went into the PCR. Clones were read by immunoSEQ multiplex PCR, and TCRdb kept only the in-frame ones, dropping some. This sample contains 120,000 to 150,000 clones. Source material: PBMCs. The receptors originated from a woman between 45 and 60 years old in good health and CMV-seronegative.

The gene calls are TRBV7-9 and TRBJ2-3; D remains ambiguous. CDR3 size: 14 residues. Germline V gene lookup returns CDR1 SEHNR and CDR2 FQNEAQ (reference sequence). Trimming shortened V by 3 bases and J by 6 bases, and 13 bases separated the two germline ends. As DNA, the CDR3 is TGTGCCAGCAGCTTTTTGGGCCACACCGATACGCAGTATTTT. Translating gives CASSFLGHTDTQYF. The full variable domain, in which reference TRBV7-9 and TRBJ2-3 provide the parts outside the CDR3, is DTGVSQNPRHKITKRGQNVTFRCDPISEHNRLYWYRQTLGQGPEFLTYFQNEAQLEKSRLLSDRFSAERPKGSFSTLEIQRTEQGDSAMYLCASSFLGHTDTQYFGPGTRLTVL.

The chain combines TRBV5-1 with TRBJ2-5, with D perhaps matching TRBD1 (6 bases). Trimming left V 4 bases short and J 1 base short, with 17 bases between. The CDR3 spans 16 residues. Looked up from germline, CDR1 is SGHRS and CDR2 is YFSETQ. CDR3 in DNA: TGCGCCAGCAGCAAACAGGGTTTTCAGGGCCAAGAGACCCAGTACTTC. The encoded protein is CASSKQGFQGQETQYF.

The chain employs TRBV6-7 and TRBJ2-7, with 7 nucleotides matching TRBD1. TRBV6-7 is known as an ORF, though its function is uncertain. This CDR3 is built from 17 residues. Germline trimming cut 0 bases from V and 1 base from J; bases unmatched to any gene: 9. The CDR3 nucleotides read TGTGCCAGCAGTTACTCGGACTGCGACAGGGCTTCCTACGAGCAGTACTTC. It codes for CASSYSDCDRASYEQYF.

This rearrangement joins TRBV6-5 to TRBJ1-1; 7 positions match TRBD1. The germline V gene has CDR1 MNHEY and CDR2 SVGAGI. The CDR3 loop spans 16 amino acids. V lost 0 bases and J lost 0; bases outside the gene matches: 4. The CDR3 nucleotides read TGTGCCAGCAGTTACTCGTGGACAGGTCTGAACACTGAAGCTTTCTTT. As protein: CASSYSWTGLNTEAFF.

The chain employs TRBV20-1 and TRBJ1-1, with 7 positions matching TRBD1. J was trimmed by 7 bases and V by 4 bases; bases with no gene match: 3. The germline V gene has CDR1 DFQATT and CDR2 SNEGSKA (reference sequence). The CDR3 consists of 11 residues. CDR3 loop: CSATGTDEAFF. In DNA form, the CDR3 reads TGCAGTGCTACTGGGACAGATGAAGCTTTCTTT.

The chain links TRBV5-4 to TRBJ2-5, with TRBD2 matching over 7 bases. Germline CDR1 and CDR2: SGHNT and YYREEE (reference sequence). This CDR3 comprises 15 residues. The V segment lost 0 bases and the J segment 5 bases; nucleotides outside the gene matches: 7. The CDR3 spells CASSLEGRARETQYF. The CDR3 bases are TGTGCCAGCAGCTTGGAGGGGAGGGCCAGGGAGACCCAGTACTTC.

The chain links TRBV6-5 to TRBJ1-4; D is unresolved. V was pared by 3 bases and J by 6 bases, with 8 bases between. Germline lookup yields CDR1 MNHEY and CDR2 SVGAGI. The CDR3 extends over 13 amino acids. The CDR3 protein is CASSYTVDEKLFF. In nucleotides, the CDR3 is TGTGCCAGCAGTTATACGGTCGATGAAAAACTGTTTTTT.

The chain employs TRBV14 and TRBJ1-2; 7 bases are a match to TRBD1. The CDR3 extends over 14 amino acids. V shed 5 bases and J 4 bases; nucleotides not matched to a gene: 7. Germline V gene data show CDR1 as SGHDN and CDR2 as FVKESK. The CDR3 loop is CASSETGISYGYTF. The CDR3 region has the DNA TGTGCCAGCAGCGAGACAGGGATTAGCTATGGCTACACCTTC. The variable domain in full, completed from reference TRBV14 and TRBJ1-2, reads EAGVTQFPSHSVIEKGQTVTLRCDPISGHDNLYWYRRVMGKEIKFLLHFVKESKQDESGMPNNRFLAERTGGTYSTLKVQPAELEDSGVYFCASSETGISYGYTFGSGTRLTVV.

The chain combines TRBV5-8 with TRBJ1-1; D unclear. The CDR3 totals 15 residues. Trimming removed 4 bases at V and 0 bases at J, with 13 bases between. CDR1 is SGHTS, CDR2 YDEGEE, per germline. The CDR3, as DNA: TGTGCCAGCAGCGGCGGCCCTCTCATGAACACTGAAGCTTTCTTT. It encodes CASSGGPLMNTEAFF.

This rearrangement joins TRBV19 to TRBJ1-6; TRBD1 is a possible D gene (5 bases). Trimming removed 0 bases from V and 10 bases from J, with 7 bases in between. CDR3 length: 13 residues. The V gene's germline CDR1 is LNHDA and CDR2 SQIVND (reference sequence). CDR3 sequence: CASSIDRQSPLHF. CDR3 DNA sequence: TGTGCCAGTAGTATAGATAGACAGTCACCCCTCCACTTT.

V usage is TRBV4-2 and J usage is TRBJ1-6; the D gene is possibly TRBD1 (5 bases). The ends were cut back, 1 base at V and 8 bases at J, with 15 bases in the middle. Germline V gene sequence: CDR1 LGHNA, CDR2 YNFKEQ. This CDR3 has 16 residues. The CDR3 nucleotides are TGTGCCAGCAGCCAAGCCCCAGGGATTCGAGATTCACCCCTCCACTTT. Residues: CASSQAPGIRDSPLHF.

V usage is TRBV27 and J usage is TRBJ1-5; unclear D gene. The V gene lost 8 bases and the J gene lost 6 bases, with 14 bases spanning the gap. The CDR3 covers 13 residues. The germline gives CDR1 MNHEY, CDR2 SMNVEV (reference sequence). The CDR3 region has the DNA TGTGCCAGCCAAACAACAGTGGGTCAGCCCCAGCATTTT. Translation gives CASQTTVGQPQHF.

The chain recombines TRBV29-1 with TRBJ2-5; TRBD1 might be the D (5 bases). Germline CDR1 is SQVTM and CDR2 is ANQGSEA. The V gene lost 6 bases and the J gene lost 5 bases, with 10 bases spanning the gap. This CDR3 comprises 11 residues. CDR3 bases: TGCAGCGTCCAGGGATTCGAGACCCAGTACTTC. Translation: CSVQGFETQYF.

V gene TRBV18 combines with J gene TRBJ2-2; D is unresolved. The CDR3 has 14 amino acids. Germline V gives CDR1 KGHSH, CDR2 LQKENI. V was trimmed by 0 bases and J by 7 bases, leaving 9 bases between them. The CDR3 DNA reads as TGTGCCAGCTCACCACCGTCAAATAGCGGGGAGCTGTTTTTT. This codes for CASSPPSNSGELFF.

The gene calls are TRBV14 and TRBJ2-7; 9 bases match TRBD2. The junction had 12 bases not matched to a gene; V was cut back by 1 base and J by 2 bases. Per germline, CDR1 SGHDN and CDR2 FVKESK. CDR3 length equals 18 residues. The CDR3 nucleotides are TGTGCCAGCAGCCAAGTGTCGTCCGAGCGGGAGGCCCCCTACGAGCAGTACTTC. Encoded protein: CASSQVSSEREAPYEQYF. The entire variable domain, with the rest obtained from reference TRBV14 and TRBJ2-7, is as follows: EAGVTQFPSHSVIEKGQTVTLRCDPISGHDNLYWYRRVMGKEIKFLLHFVKESKQDESGMPNNRFLAERTGGTYSTLKVQPAELEDSGVYFCASSQVSSEREAPYEQYFGPGTRLTVT.

The V gene is TRBV27, the J gene TRBJ1-1; the match to TRBD1 covers 7 bases. The CDR3 extends over 19 amino acids. J was trimmed by 5 bases and V by 3 bases; bases with no gene match: 21. From germline, CDR1 is MNHEY and CDR2 SMNVEV (reference sequence). CDR3 nucleotide sequence: TGTGCCAGCAGTTTGACCCCCCCCCGACACCCGACAGGGCGGACTGAAGCTTTCTTT. This codes for CASSLTPPRHPTGRTEAFF.

This chain connects TRBV6-5 to TRBJ2-2; the match to TRBD1 covers 9 bases. With V trimmed by 2 bases and J by 4 bases, 5 bases remained unmatched. The germline V gene encodes CDR1 MNHEY and CDR2 SVGAGI. The CDR3 has 16 amino acids. Here the CDR3 DNA reads TGTGCCAGCAGTTACCGTCCGACAGGGGGCACCGGGGAGCTGTTTTTT. This gives the protein CASSYRPTGGTGELFF.

The chain recombines TRBV4-2 with TRBJ2-7, with 9 bases matching TRBD1. This CDR3 contains 14 residues. After removal of 2 bases from V and 3 bases from J, the junction contained 2 bases not matched to a gene. Germline V CDR1 and CDR2: LGHNA, YNFKEQ. The CDR3 protein is CASSQRQGVYEQYF. The CDR3 DNA reads TGTGCCAGCAGCCAAAGACAGGGGGTCTACGAGCAGTACTTC.

The rearrangement links TRBV6-5 to TRBJ2-3, with D tentatively TRBD2 (5 bases). This CDR3 comprises 16 residues. Germline-derived CDR1 and CDR2 are MNHEY and SVGAGI. Trimming removed 0 bases from V and 3 bases from J, with 13 bases in between. CDR3 DNA sequence: TGTGCCAGCAGTTACTCGGCCGGGGTCCGAACAGATACGCAGTATTTT. Protein: CASSYSAGVRTDTQYF.

The rearrangement uses TRBV27 and TRBJ1-1; D ambiguous. CDR3 length equals 12 residues. V was cut by 3 bases and J by 6 bases, with 8 bases left in between. Per germline, CDR1 MNHEY and CDR2 SMNVEV (reference sequence). Here the CDR3 reads CASSFPGAEAFF. DNA of the CDR3: TGTGCCAGCAGTTTCCCCGGGGCTGAAGCTTTCTTT.

The J gene is TRBJ2-7, the V gene TRBV27, with 7 positions matching TRBD1. V was clipped by 3 bases and J by 3 bases; unmatched bases: 2. This CDR3 region has 13 residues. Germline CDR1 is MNHEY and CDR2 is SMNVEV (reference sequence). The DNA of the CDR3 is TGTGCCAGCAGTTTGGGACAGATCTACGAGCAGTACTTC. Protein: CASSLGQIYEQYF.

The genes are TRBV5-1 and TRBJ1-5; D remains ambiguous. The CDR3 runs to 15 residues. Trimming shortened V by 0 bases and J by 2 bases, and 9 bases separated the two germline ends. Germline CDR1 and CDR2: SGHRS and YFSETQ. This CDR3 reads CASSLGGFRNQPQHF. The CDR3 bases are TGCGCCAGCAGCTTGGGAGGGTTCCGCAATCAGCCCCAGCATTTT.

The rearrangement joins TRBV19 to TRBJ1-5, with 7 bases aligning to TRBD1. The germline CDR1 and CDR2 sequences are LNHDA and SQIVND (reference sequence). The CDR3 totals 16 residues. J lost 7 bases, V lost 4 bases, and 13 bases had no gene match. The CDR3 spells CASSSPRGTVGQPQHF. CDR3 DNA sequence: TGTGCCAGTAGTAGCCCCCGGGGGACAGTAGGACAGCCCCAGCATTTT.

The chain joins TRBV4-1 to TRBJ2-4; 8 nucleotides align to TRBD1. This CDR3 region has 16 residues. Germline loops: CDR1 MGHRA, CDR2 YSYEKL. V was pared by 1 base and J by 6 bases, with 8 bases of the junction left unmatched. The CDR3 is CASSQVRTGHLNIQYF. The CDR3 DNA reads as TGCGCCAGCAGCCAAGTTAGGACAGGGCATTTAAACATTCAGTACTTC.